Listed below are T cell receptor beta chains from one sample, sequenced in a study of blood T cell repertoires in COVID-19. Libraries were prepared by immunoSEQ multiplex PCR; TCRdb keeps only in-frame clonotypes and omits some of them. The sample records under 200,000 clones, about 88% being singletons. The sequenced material came from peripheral blood. Receptor source: a woman aged 50 to 60 with COVID-19, enrolled during active disease. Each CDR3 is given with its conserved first and last residue. Fields, in order: clone size, J gene, V gene, D gene, CDR3 protein, CDR3 DNA. D genes are given only for firm matches. Size values are once, few and many counts, or a class for expanded clones, and some rows have none.

>NA|TRBJ2-1|TRBV6-1|TRBD2
CASSERLAGGWQFF
TGTGCCAGCAGTGAAAGACTAGCGGGGGGGTGGCAGTTCTTC
>NA|TRBJ2-6|TRBV6-5|NA
CASTPIGANVLTF
TGTGCCAGTACTCCTATAGGGGCCAACGTCCTGACTTTC
>NA|TRBJ1-3|TRBV28|TRBD1
CASSQGQFSGNTIYF
TGTGCCAGCAGTCAGGGACAGTTCTCTGGAAACACCATATATTTT
>NA|TRBJ2-7|TRBV10-2|NA
CASSDSRGTYEQYF
TGCGCCAGCAGTGATTCCAGGGGCACCTACGAGCAGTACTTC
>NA|TRBJ2-3|TRBV27|NA
CATQATSSDTQYF
TGTGCCACCCAGGCGACGTCCTCAGATACGCAGTATTTT
>NA|TRBJ2-7|TRBV7-8|NA
CASSLVTQATYEQYF
TGTGCCAGCAGCTTAGTGACCCAGGCCACCTACGAGCAGTACTTC
>NA|TRBJ1-1|TRBV29-1|NA
CSALGAHMNTEAFF
TGCAGCGCCCTAGGAGCGCACATGAACACTGAAGCTTTCTTT
>NA|TRBJ2-2|TRBV14|NA
CASSQERWVEDTGELFF
TGTGCCAGCAGCCAGGAGCGGTGGGTGGAGGACACCGGGGAGCTGTTTTTT
>once|TRBJ1-1|TRBV19|NA
CASSISWGDTEAFF
TGTGCCAGTAGTATAAGTTGGGGGGACACTGAAGCTTTCTTT
>NA|TRBJ1-4|TRBV5-1|NA
CASSLVQGTVIRWTTNEKLFF
TGCGCCAGCAGCTTAGTTCAGGGAACGGTCATTCGGTGGACGACTAATGAAAAACTGTTTTTT
>NA|TRBJ2-3|TRBV9|TRBD2
CASSVGPGGPVDTQYF
TGTGCCAGCAGCGTAGGTCCGGGGGGGCCGGTAGATACGCAGTATTTT
>NA|TRBJ1-2|TRBV6-5|TRBD1
CASRRQGPYGYTF
TGTGCCAGCAGACGACAGGGTCCCTATGGCTACACCTTC
>NA|TRBJ2-2|TRBV11-2|TRBD2
CALAGTGELFF
TGTGCTCTAGCGGGGACCGGGGAGCTGTTTTTT
>NA|TRBJ2-7|TRBV7-3|TRBD2
CASSLTGAGGQAGSYEQYF
TGTGCCAGCAGCTTAACGGGAGCGGGGGGGCAGGCCGGCTCCTACGAGCAGTACTTC
>NA|TRBJ1-6|TRBV6-4|TRBD1
CASSVTGSDSPLHF
TGTGCCAGCAGTGTGACAGGGAGTGATTCACCCCTCCACTTT
>once|TRBJ2-3|TRBV9|TRBD2
CASSEGLAPGDTQYF
TGTGCCAGCAGCGAGGGACTAGCGCCCGGAGATACGCAGTATTTT
>once|TRBJ1-6|TRBV5-1|TRBD1
CASSGDWTGNNSPLHF
TGCGCCAGCAGCGGCGATTGGACAGGGAATAATTCACCCCTCCACTTT
>NA|TRBJ1-1|TRBV6-1|NA
CASSEAWGGGLNTEAFF
TGTGCCAGCAGTGAAGCGTGGGGGGGCGGCTTGAACACTGAAGCTTTCTTT
>NA|TRBJ1-3|TRBV12-3/TRBV12-4|NA
CASSFAGATIYF
TGTGCCAGCAGTTTCGCAGGGGCGACCATATATTTT
>NA|TRBJ2-3|TRBV7-2|TRBD2
CASRSNPGLAGGTDTQYF
TGTGCCAGCAGAAGTAATCCGGGACTAGCGGGGGGCACAGATACGCAGTATTTT
>NA|TRBJ2-1|TRBV13|NA
CASSFGVGEQFF
TGTGCCAGCAGCTTCGGCGTCGGGGAGCAGTTCTTC
>once|TRBJ2-3|TRBV25-1|TRBD2
CASSVAGGNTDTQYF
TGTGCCAGCAGTGTAGCGGGGGGGAACACAGATACGCAGTATTTT
>NA|TRBJ2-7|TRBV6-5|NA
CASTEGYEQYF
TGTGCCAGCACCGAGGGCTACGAGCAGTACTTC
>NA|TRBJ2-1|TRBV29-1|NA
CSVALRPDGENEQFF
TGCAGCGTTGCTCTCCGACCCGACGGGGAAAATGAGCAGTTCTTC